One and the same sample provided the 8 T cell receptor beta chains below, sequenced in a study of CD8 T cells in Susac syndrome. After extraction with the RNeasy kit, roughly 0.5 to 1 ug of the RNA was reverse transcribed using random hexamers. From the immunoSEQ multiplex PCR reads, TCRdb called clonotypes with MiXCR, one entry per CDR3 protein. The sample lists hundreds of thousands of distinct CDR3 sequences, roughly 85% seen once, with around 0.12% in the top ten. The specimen sequenced was CD8+ T cells from PBMCs. The receptors shown here come from a human donor with multiple sclerosis.

This clonotype has just a few counts. V is TRBV28 and J is TRBJ1-1; TRBD1 is a possible D gene (6 bases). Germline V gene lookup returns CDR1 MDHEN and CDR2 SYDVKM. This CDR3 spans 14 amino acids. Trimming removed 4 bases at V and 6 bases at J, with 15 bases between. As DNA, the CDR3 is TGTGCCAGCAGTTATAGGGGGGGGAGCGCTGAAGCTTTCTTT. Its protein is CASSYRGGSAEAFF.

V gene TRBV19 combines with J gene TRBJ1-5; unclear D gene. The V gene lost 7 bases and the J gene lost 9 bases, with 13 bases spanning the gap. Germline V lookup: CDR1 LNHDA, CDR2 SQIVND (reference sequence). The CDR3 is made up of 12 amino acids. CDR3 nucleotide sequence: TGTGCCAGTACAAGCCTAGGTAGGCCCCAGCATTTT. It specifies CASTSLGRPQHF.

The rearrangement uses TRBV29-1 and TRBJ1-2, with D unclear. The CDR3 runs 13 residues. Trimming pared 6 bases from V and 4 bases from J, leaving 15 bases between. Germline V gives CDR1 SQVTM, CDR2 ANQGSEA. The CDR3 DNA reads TGCAGCGTGGCGCGGGAAAGCCCCTATGGCTACACCTTC. This encodes CSVARESPYGYTF.

The gene calls are TRBV29-1 and TRBJ1-1, with D unresolved. CDR1 and CDR2 (germline): SQVTM, ANQGSEA. V was trimmed by 6 bases and J by 8 bases, leaving 16 bases between them. CDR3 length: 12 amino acids. The CDR3 nucleotides read TGCAGCGTCCCAGCGGAATCTTCCGAAGCTTTCTTT. Its protein product is CSVPAESSEAFF.

Here the CDR3 reads CASSFEPRIQPQHF. CDR3 DNA: TGTGCCAGCAGTTTTGAGCCACGGATCCAGCCCCAGCATTTT. The chain links TRBV27 to TRBJ1-5; D gene uncertain. Trimming pared 3 bases from V and 7 bases from J, leaving 13 bases between. There are 14 residues in the CDR3. Germline V lookup: CDR1 MNHEY, CDR2 SMNVEV (reference sequence).

This chain uses TRBV23-1 with TRBJ2-1, with TRBD2 matching 8 bases. TRBV23-1 is assigned to the ORF class and has an uncertain function. The ends lost 6 bases at V and 4 bases at J; junction bases unmatched: 8. The CDR3 covers 15 residues. The CDR3 nucleotides are TGCGCCAGCAGCACCCCGGGACTAGGGTACAATGAGCAGTTCTTC. Protein: CASSTPGLGYNEQFF.

DNA for the CDR3: TGTGCCAGCTCCGCGGGGAGTACGGCCTACGAGCAGTACTTC. Its translation is CASSAGSTAYEQYF. The V call is TRBV6-5, the J call TRBJ2-7, with a weak D call TRBD2 (6 bases). CDR1 and CDR2 (germline): MNHEY, SVGAGI. V was trimmed by 8 bases and J by 2 bases, leaving 16 bases between them. The CDR3 sequence is 14 residues long.

The CDR3 is CASSSRGWDRDRETQYF. CDR3 bases: TGTGCCAGCAGCTCCCGCGGGTGGGACAGGGATCGGGAGACCCAGTACTTC. J is TRBJ2-5 and V is TRBV7-9; 9 positions agree with TRBD1. The CDR3 is made up of 17 amino acids. Germline V gives CDR1 SEHNR, CDR2 FQNEAQ (reference sequence). Unmatched junction bases numbered 14, after V lost 4 bases and J lost 5 bases.